This T cell receptor (beta chain) was observed in a study of blood T cell repertoires in COVID-19. Whole-study context: Sources were T cells, B-cell-depleted T cells, or PBMCs; the material itself was cDNA or gDNA.

The ends were cut back, 7 bases at V and 0 bases at J, with 15 bases in the middle. The CDR3 is made up of 16 amino acids. Germline-derived CDR1 and CDR2 are MRHNA and SNTAGT. Original methodology: Reference gene primers were amplified, and this amplification served to estimate nucleated cell counts. Only in-frame clones appear in the TCRdb table, and some are missing; sequencing was by immunoSEQ multiplex PCR. Clone size and V and J calls were adopted from that table, with D and trimming inferred from the DNA. In the table there are roughly 200,000 clones, 85% to 90% of which are singletons. The sample consisted of peripheral blood. This sequence joins TRBV6-4 and TRBJ2-2, with TRBD1 as a possible D gene (5 bases). The TCR comes from a young man with active or convalescent COVID-19. The CDR3 loop is CASTKTAGSNTGELFF. The CDR3 DNA reads TGTGCCAGCACCAAAACAGCAGGGTCGAACACCGGGGAGCTGTTTTTT.